Listed here are 17 T cell receptor beta chains from one sample, sequenced in a study of CD8 T cells in Susac syndrome. RNA was extracted with the RNeasy kit, and a quantity of about 0.45 to 1 ug was reverse transcribed using random hexamers. TCRdb re-analysed the immunoSEQ multiplex PCR reads in MiXCR, keeping a single row per CDR3 protein. Here the sample spans 150,000 to 160,000 distinct CDR3 sequences, approximately 95% being singletons. Sequenced material: CD4+ T cells from PBMCs. The receptors come from a human donor with Susac syndrome.

The V call is TRBV7-2, the J call TRBJ2-5; possible D gene TRBD1, 6 bases. From germline, CDR1 is SGHTA and CDR2 FQGNSA. The CDR3 covers 13 residues. V lost 7 bases and J 5 bases, leaving 14 bases between the germline ends. CDR3: CASTHGTSETQYF. Written as DNA, the CDR3 is TGTGCCAGCACCCACGGGACATCGGAGACCCAGTACTTC.

This sequence joins TRBV20-1 and TRBJ1-1; TRBD1 is a possible D gene (6 bases). Germline V CDR1 and CDR2: DFQATT, SNEGSKA (reference sequence). The CDR3 contains 15 residues. Trimming took 1 base from V and 1 from J, leaving 13 bases between them. This CDR3 is CSARGGGGPNTEAFF. DNA of the CDR3: TGCAGTGCTAGAGGAGGTGGGGGGCCGAACACTGAAGCTTTCTTT.

This rearrangement joins TRBV20-1 to TRBJ2-5, with D possibly TRBD2 on 5 matching bases. Germline assignment: CDR1 DFQATT and CDR2 SNEGSKA (reference sequence). The CDR3 consists of 13 residues. Trimming removed 5 bases from V and 1 base from J, with 11 bases in between. This CDR3 is CSAPSTSQETQYF. The CDR3 DNA follows: TGCAGTGCTCCGTCCACTAGCCAAGAGACCCAGTACTTC.

The CDR3 bases are TGTGCCAGCAGCTCACTGACAGGGTTTGGCACAGATACGCAGTATTTT. It yields the protein CASSSLTGFGTDTQYF. The V gene is TRBV7-9, the J gene TRBJ2-3; the match to TRBD1 covers 7 bases. This CDR3 has 16 amino acids. Per the germline V gene, CDR1 is SEHNR and CDR2 is FQNEAQ (reference sequence). Losses at the gene ends were 4 bases for V and 1 base for J; bases not matched to a gene: 8.

In its sample, this clonotype was seen once. The gene calls are TRBV3-1 and TRBJ1-4; 7 bases match TRBD1. The CDR3 totals 15 residues. V was clipped by 2 bases and J by 7 bases; unmatched bases: 7. Germline assignment: CDR1 LGHDT and CDR2 YNNKEL (reference sequence). The CDR3 loop reads CASSQRGGSGEKLFF. Here the CDR3 DNA reads TGTGCCAGCAGCCAAAGAGGGGGCAGTGGTGAAAAACTGTTTTTT.

V and J are TRBV5-1 and TRBJ1-2; TRBD1 is a possible D gene (5 bases). The CDR3 is made up of 14 amino acids. Germline CDR1 reads SGHRS; CDR2 reads YFSETQ. V was shortened by 2 bases and J by 1 base, with 9 bases between the two germline ends. CDR3: CASSFDSHNYGYTF. The CDR3 coding sequence is TGCGCCAGCAGCTTCGACAGTCATAACTATGGCTACACCTTC.

This chain uses TRBV3-1 with TRBJ2-2; 12 nucleotides match TRBD1. The CDR3 sequence is 14 residues long. Germline V gene lookup returns CDR1 LGHDT and CDR2 YNNKEL (reference sequence). Trimming at V came to 6 bases and at J to 6 bases, leaving 2 bases not matched to a gene. This CDR3 is CASRGQGASGELFF. The CDR3 region has the DNA TGTGCCAGCAGGGGACAGGGGGCATCCGGGGAGCTGTTTTTT.

Written as DNA, the CDR3 is TGTGCCAGCGGCGACAGAAACTATGGCTACACCTTC. Its translation: CASGDRNYGYTF. The gene calls are TRBV6-2 or TRBV6-3 and TRBJ1-2, with D perhaps matching TRBD1 (5 bases). The CDR3 totals 12 residues. Germline loops: CDR1 MNHEY, CDR2 SVGEGT. V was pared by 8 bases and J by 2 bases, with 9 bases between.

In DNA form, the CDR3 reads TGCAGTGCTAGCTCGGGGGTACCAGCCAAAAACATTCAGTACTTC. It translates to CSASSGVPAKNIQYF. The J gene is TRBJ2-4, the V gene TRBV20-1; TRBD2 is a possible D gene (6 bases). Germline V gene sequence: CDR1 DFQATT, CDR2 SNEGSKA (reference sequence). The V end lost 3 bases, the J end lost 0 bases, and 12 bases lay between the germline ends. The CDR3 covers 15 residues.

The chain has TRBV6-5 and TRBJ1-2, with D hard to call. In germline, CDR1 is MNHEY, CDR2 SVGAGI. The CDR3 contains 11 residues. Trimming left V 8 bases short and J 4 bases short, with 8 bases between. CDR3 sequence reads: CASGQTYGYTF. In nucleotides, the CDR3 is TGTGCCAGCGGGCAGACCTATGGCTACACCTTC.

J is TRBJ2-1 and V is TRBV20-1, with 12 bases matching TRBD2. The CDR3 extends over 14 amino acids. CDR1 and CDR2 from the germline V gene are DFQATT and SNEGSKA (reference sequence). J gave up 6 bases and V 4 bases, and 4 bases lay outside the gene matches. CDR3 DNA sequence: TGCAGTGCTATTCTAGCGGGGGGGCTCAATGAGCAGTTCTTC. Translation: CSAILAGGLNEQFF.

The chain couples TRBV5-4 to TRBJ2-5, with D possibly TRBD1 on 6 matching bases. The CDR3 loop spans 16 amino acids. From germline, CDR1 is SGHNT and CDR2 YYREEE (reference sequence). V dropped 0 bases and J dropped 5 bases, with 17 bases sitting between them. CDR3 in amino acids: CASSLGGQPGRETQYF. In nucleotides, the CDR3 is TGTGCCAGCAGCTTGGGCGGACAGCCCGGTCGGGAGACCCAGTACTTC. The entire variable domain, with the rest obtained from reference TRBV5-4 and TRBJ2-5, is as follows: ETGVTQSPTHLIKTRGQQVTLRCSSQSGHNTVSWYQQALGQGPQFIFQYYREEENGRGNFPPRFSGLQFPNYSSELNVNALELDDSALYLCASSLGGQPGRETQYFGPGTRLLVL.

As concerns this clonotype: Germline is not matched at one junction end, which may reflect a read error. The rearrangement links TRBV20-1 to TRBJ2-1, with 9 bases that match TRBD2. CDR3 size: 15 residues. The germline V gene has CDR1 DFQATT and CDR2 SNEGSKA (reference sequence). CDR3 nucleotides: TGCAGTGCCCCGGGGCGGGGCGGGGGGGCCAATGGGCAGTTCTTC. This gives the protein CSAPGRGGGANGQFF.

The chain has TRBV19 and TRBJ2-1; D is perhaps TRBD2 (7 bases). CDR1 and CDR2 (germline): LNHDA, SQIVND (reference sequence). The CDR3 is 13 residues long. V shed 5 bases and J shed 9 bases, with 14 bases lying between them. CDR3 protein: CASSAVRGGEQFF. As DNA, the CDR3 is TGTGCCAGTAGTGCCGTAAGGGGGGGTGAGCAGTTCTTC.

The chain employs TRBV12-3 or TRBV12-4 and TRBJ1-2; 7 bases match TRBD1. Trimming cost V 5 bases and J 0 bases; bases outside gene matches: 9. CDR3 size: 16 residues. CDR3 sequence reads: CASSPYRQGTNYGYTF. CDR3 in DNA: TGTGCCAGCAGTCCGTACCGACAGGGCACTAACTATGGCTACACCTTC.

The gene calls are TRBV7-2 and TRBJ2-7; no firm D call. V was shortened by 2 bases and J by 1 base, with 9 bases between the two germline ends. Germline CDR1 is SGHTA and CDR2 is FQGNSA. CDR3 length: 14 residues. As DNA, the CDR3 is TGTGCCAGCAGCTTAAGGTCCTCTTCCTACGAGCAGTACTTC. This encodes CASSLRSSSYEQYF.

The CDR3 here is CASRRTGPSETQYF. The CDR3 coding sequence is TGTGCCAGCAGGCGAACGGGGCCCTCGGAGACCCAGTACTTC. V gene TRBV6-2 or TRBV6-3 combines with J gene TRBJ2-5; D possibly uses TRBD1 or TRBD2 (5 bases each). V was cut by 6 bases and J by 5 bases, with 16 bases left in between. The CDR3 is 14 amino acids. The V gene's germline CDR1 is MNHEY and CDR2 SVGEGT.